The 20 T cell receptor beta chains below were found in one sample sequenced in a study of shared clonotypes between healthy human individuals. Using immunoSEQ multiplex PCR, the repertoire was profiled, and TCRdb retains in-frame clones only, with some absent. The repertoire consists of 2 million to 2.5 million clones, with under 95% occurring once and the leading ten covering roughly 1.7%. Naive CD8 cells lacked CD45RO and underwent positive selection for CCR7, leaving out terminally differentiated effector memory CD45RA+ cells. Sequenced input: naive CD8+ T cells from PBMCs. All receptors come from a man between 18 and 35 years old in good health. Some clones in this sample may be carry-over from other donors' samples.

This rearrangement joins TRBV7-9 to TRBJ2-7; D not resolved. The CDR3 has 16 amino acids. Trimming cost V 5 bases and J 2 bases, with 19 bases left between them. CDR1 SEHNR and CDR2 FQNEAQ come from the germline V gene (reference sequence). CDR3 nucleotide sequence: TGTGCCAGCAGCCCCAAAGACTCAGCTGATACCTACGAGCAGTACTTC. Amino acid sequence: CASSPKDSADTYEQYF.

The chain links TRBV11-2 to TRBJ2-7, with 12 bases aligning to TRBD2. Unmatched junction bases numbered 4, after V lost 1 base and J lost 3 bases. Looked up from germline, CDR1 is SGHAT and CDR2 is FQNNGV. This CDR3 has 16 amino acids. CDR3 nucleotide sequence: TGTGCCAGCAGCTTAGGGACTAGCGGGACCCTCTACGAGCAGTACTTC. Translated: CASSLGTSGTLYEQYF. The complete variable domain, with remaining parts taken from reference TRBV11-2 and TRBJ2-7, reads EAGVAQSPRYKIIEKRQSVAFWCNPISGHATLYWYQQILGQGPKLLIQFQNNGVVDDSQLPKDRFSAERLKGVDSTLKIQPAKLEDSAVYLCASSLGTSGTLYEQYFGPGTRLTVT.

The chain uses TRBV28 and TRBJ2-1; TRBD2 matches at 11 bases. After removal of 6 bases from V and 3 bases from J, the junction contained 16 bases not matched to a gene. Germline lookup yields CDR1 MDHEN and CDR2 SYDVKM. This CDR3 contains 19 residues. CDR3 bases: TGTGCCAGCAGACCCCAGGGGGTTAGCGGGAGGGCGGGCTACAATGAGCAGTTCTTC. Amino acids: CASRPQGVSGRAGYNEQFF. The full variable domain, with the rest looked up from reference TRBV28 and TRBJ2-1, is DVKVTQSSRYLVKRTGEKVFLECVQDMDHENMFWYRQDPGLGLRLIYFSYDVKMKEKGDIPEGYSVSREKKERFSLILESASTNQTSMYLCASRPQGVSGRAGYNEQFFGPGTRLTVL.

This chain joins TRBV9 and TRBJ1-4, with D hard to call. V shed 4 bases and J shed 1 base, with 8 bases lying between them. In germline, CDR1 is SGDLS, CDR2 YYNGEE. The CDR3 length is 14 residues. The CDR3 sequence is CASSPRRTNEKLFF. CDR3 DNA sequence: TGTGCCAGCAGCCCCCGAAGAACTAATGAAAAACTGTTTTTT.

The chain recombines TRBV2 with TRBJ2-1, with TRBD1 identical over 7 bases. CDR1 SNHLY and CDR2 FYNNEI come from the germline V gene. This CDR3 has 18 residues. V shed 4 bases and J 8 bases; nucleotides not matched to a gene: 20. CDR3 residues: CASSVFGEERGLRDEQFF. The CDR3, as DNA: TGTGCCAGCAGTGTATTCGGCGAAGAGAGGGGGCTCCGGGATGAGCAGTTCTTC.

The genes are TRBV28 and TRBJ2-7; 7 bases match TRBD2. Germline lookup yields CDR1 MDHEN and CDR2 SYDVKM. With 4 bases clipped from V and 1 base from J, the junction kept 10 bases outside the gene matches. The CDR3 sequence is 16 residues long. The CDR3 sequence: CASSSLSGSRSYEQYF. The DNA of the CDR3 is TGTGCCAGCAGTTCTCTTAGCGGGTCCCGGTCCTACGAGCAGTACTTC.

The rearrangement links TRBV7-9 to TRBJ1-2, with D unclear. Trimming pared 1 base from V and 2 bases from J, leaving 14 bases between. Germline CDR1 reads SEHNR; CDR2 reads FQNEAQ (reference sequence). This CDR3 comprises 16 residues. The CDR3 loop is CASSLDPPEANYGYTF. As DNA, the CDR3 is TGTGCCAGCAGCTTAGATCCGCCGGAGGCCAACTATGGCTACACCTTC.

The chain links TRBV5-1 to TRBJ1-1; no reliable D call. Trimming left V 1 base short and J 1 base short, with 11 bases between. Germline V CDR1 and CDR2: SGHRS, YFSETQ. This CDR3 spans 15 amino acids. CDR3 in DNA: TGCGCCAGCAGCTTGTCTGGCGCATGGAACACTGAAGCTTTCTTT. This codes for CASSLSGAWNTEAFF.

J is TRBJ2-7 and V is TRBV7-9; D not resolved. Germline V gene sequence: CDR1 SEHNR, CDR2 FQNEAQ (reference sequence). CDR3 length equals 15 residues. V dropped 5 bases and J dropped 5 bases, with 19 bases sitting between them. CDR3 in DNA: TGTGCCAGCAGCCCTGACCCGTTCCCTTCGGACGAGCAGTACTTC. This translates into CASSPDPFPSDEQYF.

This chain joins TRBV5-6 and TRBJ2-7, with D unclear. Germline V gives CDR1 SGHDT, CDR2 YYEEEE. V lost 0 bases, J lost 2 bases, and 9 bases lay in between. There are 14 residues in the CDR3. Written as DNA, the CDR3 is TGTGCCAGCAGCTTGGGGATTCTACCCTACGAGCAGTACTTC. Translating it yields CASSLGILPYEQYF.

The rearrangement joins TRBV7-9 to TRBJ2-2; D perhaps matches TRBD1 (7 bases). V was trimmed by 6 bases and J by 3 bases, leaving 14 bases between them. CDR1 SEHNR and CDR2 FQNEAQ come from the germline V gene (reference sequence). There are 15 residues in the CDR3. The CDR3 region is CASSQQGGYTGELFF. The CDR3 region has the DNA TGTGCCAGCAGTCAGCAGGGGGGTTACACCGGGGAGCTGTTTTTT.

The CDR3 DNA reads TGTGCCACCAGCAGAGATCTCGGTAGCGGGAGAACCGGGGAGCTGTTTTTT. Amino acid sequence: CATSRDLGSGRTGELFF. The chain employs TRBV15 and TRBJ2-2, with TRBD2 identical over 9 bases. The CDR3 contains 17 residues. Per germline, CDR1 LNHNV and CDR2 YYDKDF (reference sequence). The V segment lost 0 bases and the J segment 5 bases; nucleotides outside the gene matches: 7.

DNA of the CDR3: TGTGCCAGCAGTGACGGGACTTACAATGAGCAGTTCTTC. This gives the protein CASSDGTYNEQFF. The genes are TRBV28 and TRBJ2-1; D is possibly TRBD2 (6 bases). The CDR3 spans 13 residues. CDR1 is MDHEN, CDR2 SYDVKM, per germline. Trimming cost V 5 bases and J 4 bases, with 9 bases left between them.

The CDR3 loop is CASSAPTGGRLYGYTF. CDR3 nucleotide sequence: TGTGCCAGCAGCGCTCCGACAGGGGGAAGGCTTTATGGCTACACCTTC. V gene TRBV28 combines with J gene TRBJ1-2; 9 bases map to TRBD1. The junction had 13 bases not matched to a gene; V was cut back by 6 bases and J by 5 bases. The CDR3 is 16 residues long. In germline, CDR1 is MDHEN, CDR2 SYDVKM.

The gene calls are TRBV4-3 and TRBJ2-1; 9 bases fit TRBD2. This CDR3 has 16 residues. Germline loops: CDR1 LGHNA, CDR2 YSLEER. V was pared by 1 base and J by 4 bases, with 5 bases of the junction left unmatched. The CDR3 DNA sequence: TGCGCCAGCAGCCAAGGACTAGCGGTTATTTACAATGAGCAGTTCTTC. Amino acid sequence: CASSQGLAVIYNEQFF.

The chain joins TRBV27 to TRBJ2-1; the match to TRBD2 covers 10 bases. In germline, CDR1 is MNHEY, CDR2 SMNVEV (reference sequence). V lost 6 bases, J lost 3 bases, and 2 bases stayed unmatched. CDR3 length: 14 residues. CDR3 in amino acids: CASRLAGLYNEQFF. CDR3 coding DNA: TGTGCCAGCAGACTAGCGGGACTCTACAATGAGCAGTTCTTC.

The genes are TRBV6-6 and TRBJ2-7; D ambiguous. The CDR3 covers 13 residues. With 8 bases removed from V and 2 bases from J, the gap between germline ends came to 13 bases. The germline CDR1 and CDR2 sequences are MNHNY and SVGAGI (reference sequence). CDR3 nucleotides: TGTGCCAGCGACAACGAGAGACCCTACGAGCAGTACTTC. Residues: CASDNERPYEQYF.

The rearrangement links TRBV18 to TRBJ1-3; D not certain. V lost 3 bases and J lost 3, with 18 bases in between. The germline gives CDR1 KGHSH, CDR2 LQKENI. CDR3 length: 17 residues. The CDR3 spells CASSPSPGREDGNTIYF. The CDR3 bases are TGTGCCAGCTCACCCTCTCCGGGGAGAGAAGATGGAAACACCATATATTTT.

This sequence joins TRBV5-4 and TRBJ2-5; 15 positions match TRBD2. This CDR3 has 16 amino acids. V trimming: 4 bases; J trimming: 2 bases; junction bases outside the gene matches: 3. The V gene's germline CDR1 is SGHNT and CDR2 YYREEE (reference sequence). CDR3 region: CASSRTSGGGQETQYF. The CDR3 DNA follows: TGTGCCAGCAGCCGGACTAGCGGGGGGGGACAAGAGACCCAGTACTTC.

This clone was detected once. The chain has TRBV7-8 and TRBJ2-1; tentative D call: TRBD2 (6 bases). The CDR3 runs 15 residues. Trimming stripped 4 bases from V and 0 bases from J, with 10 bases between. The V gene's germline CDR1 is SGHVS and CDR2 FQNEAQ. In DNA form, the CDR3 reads TGTGCCAGCAGCTCCGGGCGGGGCTCCTACAATGAGCAGTTCTTC. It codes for CASSSGRGSYNEQFF.